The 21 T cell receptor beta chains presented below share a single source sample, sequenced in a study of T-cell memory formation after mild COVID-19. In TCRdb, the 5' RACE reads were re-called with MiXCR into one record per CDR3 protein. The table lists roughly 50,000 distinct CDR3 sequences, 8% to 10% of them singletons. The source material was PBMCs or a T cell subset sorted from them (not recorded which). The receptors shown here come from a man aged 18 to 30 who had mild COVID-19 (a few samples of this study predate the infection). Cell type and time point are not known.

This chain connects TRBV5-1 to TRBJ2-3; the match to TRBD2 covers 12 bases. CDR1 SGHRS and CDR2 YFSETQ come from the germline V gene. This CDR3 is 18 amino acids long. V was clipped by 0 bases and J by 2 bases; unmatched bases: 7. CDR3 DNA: TGCGCCAGCAGCTTGGGACTAGCGGGGGACCTCAACACAGATACGCAGTATTTT. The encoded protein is CASSLGLAGDLNTDTQYF.

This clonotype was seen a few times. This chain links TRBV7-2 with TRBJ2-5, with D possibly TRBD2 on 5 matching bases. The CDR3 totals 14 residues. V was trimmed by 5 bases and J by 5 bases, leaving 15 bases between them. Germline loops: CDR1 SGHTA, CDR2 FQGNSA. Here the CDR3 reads CASSRPGNRETQYF. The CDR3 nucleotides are TGTGCCAGCAGCCGACCGGGGAATAGGGAGACCCAGTACTTC. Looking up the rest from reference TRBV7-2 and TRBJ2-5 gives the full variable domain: GAGVSQSPSNKVTEKGKDVELRCDPISGHTALYWYRQSLGQGLEFLIYFQGNSAPDKSGLPSDRFSAERTGGSVSTLTIQRTQQEDSAVYLCASSRPGNRETQYFGPGTRLLVL.

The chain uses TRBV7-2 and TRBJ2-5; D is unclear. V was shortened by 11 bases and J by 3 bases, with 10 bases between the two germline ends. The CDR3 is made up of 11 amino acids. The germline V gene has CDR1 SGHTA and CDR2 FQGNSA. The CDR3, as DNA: TGTGCCTCCTCTGCGGAAGAGACCCAGTACTTC. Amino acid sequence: CASSAEETQYF.

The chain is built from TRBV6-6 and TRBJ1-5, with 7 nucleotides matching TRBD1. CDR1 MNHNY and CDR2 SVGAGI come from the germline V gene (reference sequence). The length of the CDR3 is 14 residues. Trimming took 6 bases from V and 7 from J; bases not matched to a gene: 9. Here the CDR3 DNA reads TGTGCCAGCAGGGGGCCGACAGGGAACCAGCCCCAGCATTTT. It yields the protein CASRGPTGNQPQHF.

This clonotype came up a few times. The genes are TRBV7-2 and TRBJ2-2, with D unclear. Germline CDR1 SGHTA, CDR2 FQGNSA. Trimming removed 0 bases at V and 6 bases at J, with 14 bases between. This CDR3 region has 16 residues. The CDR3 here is CASSLASRVGSGELFF. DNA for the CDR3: TGTGCCAGCAGCTTAGCCTCGAGAGTTGGGTCCGGGGAGCTGTTTTTT.

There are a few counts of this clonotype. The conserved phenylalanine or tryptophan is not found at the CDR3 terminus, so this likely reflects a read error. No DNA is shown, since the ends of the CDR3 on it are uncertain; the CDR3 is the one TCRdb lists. The CDR3 reads CASSLDPREGRGDTQYFL. V gene TRBV5-1 combines with J gene TRBJ2-3; the D segment call TRBD2 is taken from the table without a DNA check. CDR1 is SGHRS and CDR2 is YFSETQ in the germline V gene. The CDR3 has 18 amino acids, counting both end residues.

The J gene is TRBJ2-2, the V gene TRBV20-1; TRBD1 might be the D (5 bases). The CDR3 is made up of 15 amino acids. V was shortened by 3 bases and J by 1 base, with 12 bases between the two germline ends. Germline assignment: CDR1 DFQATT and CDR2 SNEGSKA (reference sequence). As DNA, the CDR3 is TGCAGTGCTAGTAGGGGCGTGGGGAACACCGGGGAGCTGTTTTTT. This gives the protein CSASRGVGNTGELFF.

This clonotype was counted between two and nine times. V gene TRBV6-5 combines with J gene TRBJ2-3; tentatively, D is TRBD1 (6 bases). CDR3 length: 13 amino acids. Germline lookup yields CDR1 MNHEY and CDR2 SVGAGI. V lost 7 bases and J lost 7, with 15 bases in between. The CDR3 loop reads CASKDRDKHTQYF. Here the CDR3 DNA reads TGTGCCAGCAAAGACCGGGACAAGCATACGCAGTATTTT.

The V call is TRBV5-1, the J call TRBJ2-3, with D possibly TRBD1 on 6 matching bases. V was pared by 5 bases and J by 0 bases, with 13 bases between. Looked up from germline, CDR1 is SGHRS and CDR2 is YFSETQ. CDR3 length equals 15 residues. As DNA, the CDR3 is TGCGCCAGCAGTCCAGGGGCTACTAGCACAGATACGCAGTATTTT. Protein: CASSPGATSTDTQYF.

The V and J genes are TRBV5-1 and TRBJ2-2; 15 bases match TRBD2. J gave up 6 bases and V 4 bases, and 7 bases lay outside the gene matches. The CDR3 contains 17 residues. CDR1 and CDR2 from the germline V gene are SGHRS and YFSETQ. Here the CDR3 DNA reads TGCGCCAGCAGCCGGACTAGCGGGGGGGCCCGAGCCGGGGAGCTGTTTTTT. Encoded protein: CASSRTSGGARAGELFF.

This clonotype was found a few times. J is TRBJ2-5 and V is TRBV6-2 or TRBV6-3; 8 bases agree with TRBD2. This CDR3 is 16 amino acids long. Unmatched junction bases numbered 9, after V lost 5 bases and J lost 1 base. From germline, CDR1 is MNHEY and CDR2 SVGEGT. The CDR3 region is CASSDWSGGRQETQYF. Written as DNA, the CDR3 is TGTGCCAGCAGTGACTGGAGCGGGGGACGCCAAGAGACCCAGTACTTC.

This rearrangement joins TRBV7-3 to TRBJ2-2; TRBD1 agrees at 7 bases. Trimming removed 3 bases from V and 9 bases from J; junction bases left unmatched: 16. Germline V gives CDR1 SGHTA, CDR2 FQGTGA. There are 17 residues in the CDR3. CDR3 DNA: TGTGCCAGCAGCTTCGGCGTTTCGACAGGGTTAACCCGGGAGCTGTTTTTT. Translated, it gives CASSFGVSTGLTRELFF.

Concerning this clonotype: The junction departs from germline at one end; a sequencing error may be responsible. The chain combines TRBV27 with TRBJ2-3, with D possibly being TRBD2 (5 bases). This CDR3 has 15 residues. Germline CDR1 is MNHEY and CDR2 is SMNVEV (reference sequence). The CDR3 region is CASSLRTPDTDTKYF. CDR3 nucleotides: TGTGCCAGCAGTTTAAGGACTCCTGACACAGATACGAAGTATTTT.

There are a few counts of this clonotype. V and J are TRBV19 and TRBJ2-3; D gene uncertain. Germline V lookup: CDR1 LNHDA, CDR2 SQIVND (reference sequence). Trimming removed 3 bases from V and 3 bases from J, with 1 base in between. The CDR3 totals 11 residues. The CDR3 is CASSMTDTQYF. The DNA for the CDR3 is TGTGCCAGTAGTATGACAGATACGCAGTATTTT.

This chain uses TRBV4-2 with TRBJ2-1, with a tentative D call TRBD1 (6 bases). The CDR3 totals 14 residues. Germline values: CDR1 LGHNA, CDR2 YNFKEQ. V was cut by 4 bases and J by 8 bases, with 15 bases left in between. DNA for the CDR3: TGTGCCAGCAGCCTGCAGGACAGTCCATATGAGCAGTTCTTC. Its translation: CASSLQDSPYEQFF.

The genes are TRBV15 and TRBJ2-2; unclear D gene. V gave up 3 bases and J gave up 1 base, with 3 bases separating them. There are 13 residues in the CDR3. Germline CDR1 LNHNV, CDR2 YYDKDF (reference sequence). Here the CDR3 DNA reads TGTGCCACCAGCAGTCAGAACACCGGGGAGCTGTTTTTT. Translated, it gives CATSSQNTGELFF.

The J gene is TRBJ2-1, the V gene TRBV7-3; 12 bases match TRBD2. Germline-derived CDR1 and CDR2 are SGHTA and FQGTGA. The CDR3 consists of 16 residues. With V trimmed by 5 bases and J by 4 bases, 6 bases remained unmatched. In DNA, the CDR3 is TGTGCCAGCAGCCTAGCGGGAGGGCGAGGGTACAATGAGCAGTTCTTC. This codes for CASSLAGGRGYNEQFF.

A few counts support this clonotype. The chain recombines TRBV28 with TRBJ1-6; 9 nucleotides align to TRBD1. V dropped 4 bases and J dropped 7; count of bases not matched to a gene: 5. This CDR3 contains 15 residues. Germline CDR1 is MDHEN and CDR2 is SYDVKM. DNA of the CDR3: TGTGCCAGCAGTTCCGCGACAGGGGGGAATTCACCCCTCCACTTT. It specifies CASSSATGGNSPLHF.

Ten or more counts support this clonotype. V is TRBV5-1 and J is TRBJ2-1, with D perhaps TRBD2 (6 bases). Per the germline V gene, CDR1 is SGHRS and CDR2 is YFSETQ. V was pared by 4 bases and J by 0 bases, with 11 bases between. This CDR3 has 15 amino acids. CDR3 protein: CASSGTGDSYNEQFF. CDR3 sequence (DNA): TGCGCCAGCAGCGGCACGGGGGACTCCTACAATGAGCAGTTCTTC.

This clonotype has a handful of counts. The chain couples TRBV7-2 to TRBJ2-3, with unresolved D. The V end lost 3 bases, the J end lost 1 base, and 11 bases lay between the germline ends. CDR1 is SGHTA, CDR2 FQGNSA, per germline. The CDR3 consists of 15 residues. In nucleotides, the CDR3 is TGTGCCAGCAGCTTGGGTAGTGGCCGCACAGATACGCAGTATTTT. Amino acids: CASSLGSGRTDTQYF.

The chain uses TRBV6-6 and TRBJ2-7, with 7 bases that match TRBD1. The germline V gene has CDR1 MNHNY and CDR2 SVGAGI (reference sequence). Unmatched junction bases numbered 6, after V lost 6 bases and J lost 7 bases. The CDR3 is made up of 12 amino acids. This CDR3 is CASSQTGWEQYF. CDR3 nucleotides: TGTGCCAGCAGCCAGACAGGGTGGGAGCAGTACTTC.